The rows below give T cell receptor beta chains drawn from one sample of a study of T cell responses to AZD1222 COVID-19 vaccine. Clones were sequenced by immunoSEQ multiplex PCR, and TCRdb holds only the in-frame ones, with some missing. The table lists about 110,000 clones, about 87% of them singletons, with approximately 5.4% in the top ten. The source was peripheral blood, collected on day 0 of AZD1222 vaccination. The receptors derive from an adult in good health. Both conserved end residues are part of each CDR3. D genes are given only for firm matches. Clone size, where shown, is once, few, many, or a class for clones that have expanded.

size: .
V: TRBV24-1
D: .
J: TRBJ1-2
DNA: TGTGCCACCAGTGACCCCGCCGGGGCTAACTATGGCTACACCTTC
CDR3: CATSDPAGANYGYTF

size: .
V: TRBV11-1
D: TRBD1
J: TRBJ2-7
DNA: TGTGCCAGCAGCTCTCAACAGGGGGGACTCTACGAGCAGTACTTC
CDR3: CASSSQQGGLYEQYF

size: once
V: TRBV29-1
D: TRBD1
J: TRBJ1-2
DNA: TGCAGCGTCTTGACAGGGGGCCTGGATGGCTACACCTTC
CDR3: CSVLTGGLDGYTF

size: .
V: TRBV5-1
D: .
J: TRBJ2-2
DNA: TGCGCCAGCCGCCAGGGGTCCGGGGAGCTGTTTTTT
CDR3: CASRQGSGELFF

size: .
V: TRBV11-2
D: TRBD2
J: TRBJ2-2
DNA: TGTGCCAGCAGCCTAGGGCATGGGGGGACTAGCGCATCCGGGGAGCTGTTTTTT
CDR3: CASSLGHGGTSASGELFF

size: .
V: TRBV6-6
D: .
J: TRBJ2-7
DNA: TGTGCCAGCAGTTCGAGGACGACCTACGAGCAGTACTTC
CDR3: CASSSRTTYEQYF

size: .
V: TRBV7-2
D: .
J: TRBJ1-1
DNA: TGTGCCAGCAGTTCTGGGGCTATACTGAACACTGAAGCTTTCTTT
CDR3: CASSSGAILNTEAFF

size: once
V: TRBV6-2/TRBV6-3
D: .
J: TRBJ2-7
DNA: TGTGCCAGCAGCTTGGCATCCTCCTACGAGCAGTACTTC
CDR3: CASSLASSYEQYF

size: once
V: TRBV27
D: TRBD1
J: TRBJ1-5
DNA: TGTGCCAGCAGCGAGGACAGGTTTTTAGGCAATCAGCCCCAGCATTTT
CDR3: CASSEDRFLGNQPQHF

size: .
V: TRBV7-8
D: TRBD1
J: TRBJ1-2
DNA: TGTGCCAGCAGCTTAGAGGGACAGGGCTCGTCGCCCTATGGCTACACCTTC
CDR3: CASSLEGQGSSPYGYTF

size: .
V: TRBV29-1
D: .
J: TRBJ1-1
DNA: TGCAGCGCCGCCCCGGGCCCTGAAGCTTTCTTT
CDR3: CSAAPGPEAFF

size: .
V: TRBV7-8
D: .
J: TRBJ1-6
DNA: TGTGCCAGCAGCTTAGGTTTTTCACCCCTCCACTTT
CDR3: CASSLGFSPLHF

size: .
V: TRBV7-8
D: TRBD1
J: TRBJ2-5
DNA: TGTGCCAGCAGCCTTCGACAGGGGGGTGAGACCCAGTACTTC
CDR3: CASSLRQGGETQYF

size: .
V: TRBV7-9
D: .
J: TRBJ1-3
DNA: TGTGCCAGCAGCTTAGGGAACACCATATATTTT
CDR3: CASSLGNTIYF

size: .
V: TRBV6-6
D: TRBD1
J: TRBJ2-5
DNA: TGTGCCAGCAGCGACAGGGGAGTTTCAGGCCGAGAGACCCAGTACTTC
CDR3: CASSDRGVSGRETQYF

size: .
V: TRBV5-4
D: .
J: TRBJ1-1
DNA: TGTGCCAGCAGCTTGATTCAGGGAAGAGGGGCAAGTAACACTGAAGCTTTCTTT
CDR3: CASSLIQGRGASNTEAFF

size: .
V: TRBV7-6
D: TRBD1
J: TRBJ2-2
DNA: TGTGCCAGCAGCCCGACAGGGGGCGCGGACACCGGGGAGCTGTTTTTT
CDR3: CASSPTGGADTGELFF

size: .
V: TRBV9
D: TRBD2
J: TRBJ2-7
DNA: TGTGCCAGCAGCGGGACCCGGGGGGACTCCTACGAGCAGTACTTC
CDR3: CASSGTRGDSYEQYF

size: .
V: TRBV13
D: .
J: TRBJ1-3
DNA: TGTGCCAGCAGCTCCCTGGGCTCTGGAAACACCATATATTTT
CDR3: CASSSLGSGNTIYF

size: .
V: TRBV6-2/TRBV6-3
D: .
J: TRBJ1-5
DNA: TGTGCCAGCAGTTATCAAGGCCTGGTGCAGGGGAAAAATCAGCCCCAGCATTTT
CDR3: CASSYQGLVQGKNQPQHF

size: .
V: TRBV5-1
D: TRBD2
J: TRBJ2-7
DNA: TGCGCCAGCAGCTATAGCGGGGGGAGGTCCTACGAGCAGTACTTC
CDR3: CASSYSGGRSYEQYF

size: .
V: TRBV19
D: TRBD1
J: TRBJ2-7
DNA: TGTGCCAGTAGCGGACAGGTGGGATACTACGAGCAGTACTTC
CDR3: CASSGQVGYYEQYF

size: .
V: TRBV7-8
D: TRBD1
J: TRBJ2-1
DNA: TGTGCCAGCAGTTCGGACAGGGTGGGCAATGAGCAGTTCTTC
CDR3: CASSSDRVGNEQFF

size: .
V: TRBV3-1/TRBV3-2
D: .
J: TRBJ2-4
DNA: TGTGCCAGCAGCCAAGAGAACAAAAACATTCAGTACTTC
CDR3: CASSQENKNIQYF

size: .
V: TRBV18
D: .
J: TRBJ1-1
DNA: TGTGCCAGCTCAGAGACAGAGAACACTGAAGCTTTCTTT
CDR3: CASSETENTEAFF

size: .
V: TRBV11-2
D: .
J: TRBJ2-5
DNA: TGTGCCAGCAGCCGCCACAGGGACGAGACCCAGTACTTC
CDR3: CASSRHRDETQYF

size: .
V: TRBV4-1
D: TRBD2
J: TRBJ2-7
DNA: TGCGCCAGCAGCCAAGAGACTAGCGGGGGGACCGTCTCCTACGAGCAGTACTTC
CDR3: CASSQETSGGTVSYEQYF

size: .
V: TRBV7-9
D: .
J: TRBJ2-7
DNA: TGTGCCAGCAGCTTAGAAGGGTTTTACGAGCAGTACTTC
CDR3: CASSLEGFYEQYF

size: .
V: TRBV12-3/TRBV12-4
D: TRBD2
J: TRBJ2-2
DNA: TGTGCCGGGAATCGGGGGGGCACCGGGGAGCTGTTTTTT
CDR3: CAGNRGGTGELFF

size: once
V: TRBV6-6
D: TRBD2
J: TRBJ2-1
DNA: TGTGCCAGCATCCCAGTTGGCGGGGGGGCCAATGAGCAGTTCTTC
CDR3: CASIPVGGGANEQFF

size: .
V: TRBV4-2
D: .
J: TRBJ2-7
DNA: TGTGCCAGCAGCCAAGCCGTGCGCGAGGGCGAGCAGTACTTC
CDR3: CASSQAVREGEQYF

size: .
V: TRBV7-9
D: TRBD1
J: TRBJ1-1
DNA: TGTGCCAGCAGCACTGGACAGGGTGGGACTGAAGCTTTCTTT
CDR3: CASSTGQGGTEAFF

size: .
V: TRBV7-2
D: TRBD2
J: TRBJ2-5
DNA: TGTGCCAGCAGCCAGACTAGCGGGGGGGGAGAGACCCAGTACTTC
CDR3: CASSQTSGGGETQYF

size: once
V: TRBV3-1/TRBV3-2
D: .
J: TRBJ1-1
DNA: TGTGCCAGCAGCCAAGAAATCCCGGGGGGATGGCACACTGAAGCTTTCTTT
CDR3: CASSQEIPGGWHTEAFF

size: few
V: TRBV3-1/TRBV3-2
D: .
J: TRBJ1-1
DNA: TGTGCCAGCGGATTCAGGGGTACTGAAGCTTTCTTT
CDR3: CASGFRGTEAFF

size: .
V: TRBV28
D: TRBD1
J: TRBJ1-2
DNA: TGTGCCAGCAGTCCGCAGGGACAGGGTCACTATGGCTACACCTTC
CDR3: CASSPQGQGHYGYTF

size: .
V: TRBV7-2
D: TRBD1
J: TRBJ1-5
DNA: TGTGCCAGCAGCTTAAACGGACAGGGGGCCAATCAGCCCCAGCATTTT
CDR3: CASSLNGQGANQPQHF

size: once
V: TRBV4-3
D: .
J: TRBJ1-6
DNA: TGCGCCAGCAGCCAAGTTTCAGCCAGCAATTCACCCCTCCACTTT
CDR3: CASSQVSASNSPLHF

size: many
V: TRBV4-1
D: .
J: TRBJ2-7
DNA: TGCGCCAGCAGCCCAAGTGGGGACACTTCAGGCTCCGAGCAGTACTTC
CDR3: CASSPSGDTSGSEQYF

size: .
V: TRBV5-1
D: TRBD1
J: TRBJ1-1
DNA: TGCGCCAGCAGCTTGTGGACAGGGAACGGAGAAGCTTTCTTT
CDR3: CASSLWTGNGEAFF

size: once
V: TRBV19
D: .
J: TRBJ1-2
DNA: TGTGCCAGTAGTATCGCGGGGCCGGGCTATGGCTACACCTTC
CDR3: CASSIAGPGYGYTF

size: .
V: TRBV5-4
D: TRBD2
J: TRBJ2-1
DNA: TGTGCCAGCAGCAGTACTAGCGGTTCTTACAATGAGCAGTTCTTC
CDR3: CASSSTSGSYNEQFF

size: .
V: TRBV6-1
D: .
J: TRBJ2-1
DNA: TGTGCCAGCAGTGGAGGCCACGCGGGGCCGTACAATGAGCAGTTCTTC
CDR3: CASSGGHAGPYNEQFF

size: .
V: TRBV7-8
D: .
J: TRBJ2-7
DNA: TGTGCCAGCAGCTTAAACAGTGTCTACGAGCAGTACTTC
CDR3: CASSLNSVYEQYF

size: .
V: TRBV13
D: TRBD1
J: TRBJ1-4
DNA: TGTGCCAGCAGCTATAGGACAGGGATTAATGAAAAACTGTTTTTT
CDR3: CASSYRTGINEKLFF

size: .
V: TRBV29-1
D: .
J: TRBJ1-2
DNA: TGCAGCGCCCGGACAGAAGCTAACTATGGCTACACCTTC
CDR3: CSARTEANYGYTF

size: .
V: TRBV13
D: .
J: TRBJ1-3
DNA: TGTGCCAGCAGTTTACCCAAATACTCTGGAAACACCATATATTTT
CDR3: CASSLPKYSGNTIYF

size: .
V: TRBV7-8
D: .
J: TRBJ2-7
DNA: TGTGCCAGCAGCCCCGGGACAACCACCTACGAGCAGTACTTC
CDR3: CASSPGTTTYEQYF